This is a list of T cell receptor beta chains from one sample in a study of blood T cell repertoires in COVID-19. Profiling relied on immunoSEQ multiplex PCR, and the TCRdb table lists in-frame clones only, not all of them. The sample has around 400,000 clones, around 86% seen once. Material for sequencing was PBMCs or T cells enriched from blood (not recorded which). All receptors derive from a woman in her 50s who had recovered from COVID-19. The conserved cysteine and the conserved F or W are not part of the CDR3 here.

>TRBV11-2|TRBJ1-6
ASSSAPGQINSPLH
>TRBV7-9|TRBJ2-1
ASSLSGIMANEQF
>TRBV15|TRBJ2-5
ATSRGDGLAGSKETQY
>TRBV2|TRBJ1-3
ASRGGTVGNTIY
>TRBV19|TRBJ1-5
ASKSPGRTNQPQH
>TRBV27|TRBJ1-1
ASSVAGMSTEAF
>TRBV18|TRBJ1-2
ASSPSRQAPGYT
>TRBV5-1|TRBJ2-5
ASSGGTPFQETQY
>TRBV6-5|TRBJ1-3
ASRRTGGSGNTIY
>TRBV19|TRBJ1-1
ASSYRSTSPNTEAF
>TRBV18|TRBJ1-2
ASSPPNDRYGYT
>TRBV5-6|TRBJ2-1
ASSPTGNEQF
>TRBV5-4|TRBJ2-7
ASSLPSGEQY
>TRBV7-8|TRBJ1-5
ASSPSGQLNQPQH
>TRBV15|TRBJ1-3
ATSRGAGSSSGNTIY
>TRBV5-1|TRBJ2-7
ASSLPTGGDEQY
>TRBV5-1|TRBJ2-3
ASSREGVSTDTQY
>TRBV7-2|TRBJ1-1
ASSLALLDSGAF
>TRBV7-2|TRBJ2-7
ASSLGGGNSYEQY
>TRBV19|TRBJ2-5
ASSPWTGWETQY
>TRBV7-2|TRBJ1-3
ASSPTGTGNTIY
>TRBV27|TRBJ1-4
ASSFQGAEKLF
>TRBV5-1|TRBJ2-5
ASSSLPPGLAGKRNQETQY